A selection of T cell receptor beta chains follows, all from one sample in a study of Tregs in tolerant kidney transplant recipients. The table came from immunoSEQ multiplex PCR; TCRdb's copy has only in-frame clones and leaves some out. This sample has roughly 80,000 clones; 90% to 95% occur once, and the top ten carry around 1.6%. The sample here was CD4+ T cells from blood (PBMCs), taken 24 months after the transplant. These receptors were obtained from a human patient who received a combined kidney and bone marrow transplant. Some T cells may trace back to the graft donor. The CDR3 runs from the conserved cysteine through the conserved F or W. The D gene is left open where the match is weak. A clone size is listed for some rows: how often the clone was seen (once, few, many), or a class if it is expanded.

D gene | J gene | V gene | clone size | CDR3 protein | CDR3 DNA
. | TRBJ2-2 | TRBV7-6 | . | CASSLDLSTGELFF | TGTGCCAGCAGCTTAGACTTGTCCACCGGGGAGCTGTTTTTT
. | TRBJ2-5 | TRBV28 | . | CASSSVETQYF | TGTGCCAGCAGTTCGGTGGAGACCCAGTACTTC
. | TRBJ2-7 | TRBV18 | once | CASSPPGGGPLSEQYF | TGTGCCAGCTCACCTCCCGGTGGAGGCCCCCTCAGTGAGCAGTACTTC
. | TRBJ1-5 | TRBV5-6 | . | CASSFAGRLKPQHF | TGTGCCAGCAGCTTTGCGGGCAGGCTGAAGCCCCAGCATTTT
TRBD2 | TRBJ2-7 | TRBV7-2 | . | CASTAAGTSFSYEQYF | TGTGCCAGCACCGCCGCCGGGACTAGCTTCTCCTACGAGCAGTACTTC
. | TRBJ2-7 | TRBV2 | . | CASSESVSVRFTYEQYF | TGTGCCAGCAGTGAATCGGTTTCAGTGCGGTTTACCTACGAGCAGTACTTC
. | TRBJ2-3 | TRBV5-4 | . | CASSLGGRSTDTQYF | TGTGCCAGCAGCTTGGGGGGGCGCAGCACAGATACGCAGTATTTT
. | TRBJ1-1 | TRBV19 | once | CASRGPTGTMNTEAFF | TGTGCCAGTAGAGGACCAACCGGGACAATGAACACTGAAGCTTTCTTT
TRBD1 | TRBJ1-2 | TRBV11-1 | . | CASSSDRGPVSNGYTF | TGTGCCAGCAGCTCTGACAGGGGGCCAGTGTCGAATGGCTACACCTTC
TRBD1 | TRBJ2-3 | TRBV9 | . | CASSQRPSDRGGDTQYF | TGTGCCAGCAGCCAGAGACCCTCGGACAGGGGGGGAGATACGCAGTATTTT
TRBD2 | TRBJ2-5 | TRBV15 | . | CATSSGLAEGETQYF | TGTGCCACCAGCAGCGGACTAGCGGAGGGAGAGACCCAGTACTTC
TRBD1 | TRBJ1-2 | TRBV15 | few | CATSRARWDSNYGYTF | TGTGCCACCAGCAGAGCACGGTGGGACAGTAACTATGGCTACACCTTC
TRBD1 | TRBJ2-7 | TRBV4-1 | . | CASSLKPGQRPYEQYF | TGCGCCAGCAGCCTAAAGCCGGGACAGCGACCCTACGAGCAGTACTTC
TRBD1 | TRBJ1-2 | TRBV4-1 | . | CASSPSLDRDGGYTF | TGCGCCAGCAGCCCCAGCTTGGACAGGGATGGTGGCTACACCTTC
TRBD1 | TRBJ2-5 | TRBV29-1 | . | CSAGRGTGGETQYF | TGCAGCGCCGGCAGAGGGACAGGGGGCGAGACCCAGTACTTC
TRBD1 | TRBJ2-7 | TRBV6-6 | once | CASSPTGGSYEQYF | TGTGCCAGCAGTCCGACAGGGGGGTCCTACGAGCAGTACTTC
TRBD2 | TRBJ2-7 | TRBV10-3 | . | CAINGGRSAEQYF | TGTGCCATCAACGGCGGGAGGTCCGCCGAGCAGTACTTC
TRBD1 | TRBJ2-7 | TRBV7-7 | . | CASSLGQGNEQYF | TGTGCCAGCAGCTTAGGACAGGGGAACGAGCAGTACTTC
TRBD1 | TRBJ1-3 | TRBV18 | . | CASSPTDRAGNTIYF | TGTGCCAGCTCACCGACTGACAGGGCTGGAAACACCATATATTTT
TRBD2 | TRBJ2-5 | TRBV29-1 | . | CSAAPGGLARETQYF | TGCAGCGCCGCCCCGGGGGGACTAGCTCGGGAGACCCAGTACTTC
. | TRBJ2-3 | TRBV21-1 | . | CASSKERDSTISDTQYF | TGTGCCAGCAGCAAAGAGAGGGATTCGACGATCTCAGATACGCAGTATTTT
TRBD1 | TRBJ2-1 | TRBV6-5 | . | CASSYSGTGFNEQFF | TGTGCCAGCAGTTACTCCGGGACAGGGTTCAATGAGCAGTTCTTC
TRBD1 | TRBJ2-5 | TRBV30 | . | CAWTRQGRETQYF | TGTGCCTGGACCCGACAGGGACGAGAGACCCAGTACTTC
. | TRBJ1-2 | TRBV18 | . | CASSLLGAYGYTF | TGTGCCAGCTCACTCTTGGGGGCGTACGGCTACACCTTC
TRBD1 | TRBJ2-7 | TRBV2 | few | CASSVSPDRDSYEQYF | TGTGCCAGCAGTGTCTCCCCCGACAGGGACAGCTACGAGCAGTACTTC